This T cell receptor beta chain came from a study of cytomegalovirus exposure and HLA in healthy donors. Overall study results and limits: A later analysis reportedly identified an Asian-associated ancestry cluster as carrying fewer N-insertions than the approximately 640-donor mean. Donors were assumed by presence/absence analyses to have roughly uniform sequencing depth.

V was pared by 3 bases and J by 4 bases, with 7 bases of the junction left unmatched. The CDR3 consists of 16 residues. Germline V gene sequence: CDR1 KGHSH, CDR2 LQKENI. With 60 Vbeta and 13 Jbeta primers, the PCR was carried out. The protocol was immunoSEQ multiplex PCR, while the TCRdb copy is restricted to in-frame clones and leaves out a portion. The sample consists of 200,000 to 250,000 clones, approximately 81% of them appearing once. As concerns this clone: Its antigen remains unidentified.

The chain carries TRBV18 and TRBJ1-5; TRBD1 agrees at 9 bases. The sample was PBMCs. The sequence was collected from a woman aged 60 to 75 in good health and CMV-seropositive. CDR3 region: CASSPGTGFSNQPQHF. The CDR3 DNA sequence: TGTGCCAGCTCACCCGGGACAGGGTTTTCGAATCAGCCCCAGCATTTT.